This TCR beta chain was captured in a study of shared clonotypes between healthy human individuals. Study information: Donor composition was a couple of women and three men, aged 18 to 49. Per-donor plates numbered three CD4 naive, three CD4 memory, two CD8 naive and one CD8 memory.

Some clones are missing from TCRdb's copy, which holds only in-frame ones; the method was immunoSEQ multiplex PCR. The sample yields about 1 million clones, under 80% seen once. The sequence came from a man younger than 35 in good health. Sequencing was done on a sample of memory CD4+ T cells sorted from blood. Specified subset: CD45RA-negative fraction.

CDR3 nucleotides: TGTGCCTGGAACAGCTGGGCGTCTGGAAACACCATATATTTT. Protein sequence: CAWNSWASGNTIYF. The rearrangement joins TRBV30 to TRBJ1-3, with D hard to call. From germline, CDR1 is GTSNPN and CDR2 SVGIG (reference sequence). This CDR3 comprises 14 residues. The ends were cut back, 4 bases at V and 1 base at J, with 11 bases in the middle.